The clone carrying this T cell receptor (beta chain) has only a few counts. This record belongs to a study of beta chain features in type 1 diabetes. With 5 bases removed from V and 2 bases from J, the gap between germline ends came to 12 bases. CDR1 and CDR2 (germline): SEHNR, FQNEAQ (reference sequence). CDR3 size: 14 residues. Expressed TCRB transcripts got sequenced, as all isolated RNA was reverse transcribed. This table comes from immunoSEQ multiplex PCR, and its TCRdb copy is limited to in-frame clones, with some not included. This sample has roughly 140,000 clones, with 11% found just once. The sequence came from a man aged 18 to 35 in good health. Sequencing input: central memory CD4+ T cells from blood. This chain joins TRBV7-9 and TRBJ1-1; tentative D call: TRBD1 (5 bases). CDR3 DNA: TGTGCCAGCAGCCCTGACAGTTATAACACTGAAGCTTTCTTT. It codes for CASSPDSYNTEAFF.